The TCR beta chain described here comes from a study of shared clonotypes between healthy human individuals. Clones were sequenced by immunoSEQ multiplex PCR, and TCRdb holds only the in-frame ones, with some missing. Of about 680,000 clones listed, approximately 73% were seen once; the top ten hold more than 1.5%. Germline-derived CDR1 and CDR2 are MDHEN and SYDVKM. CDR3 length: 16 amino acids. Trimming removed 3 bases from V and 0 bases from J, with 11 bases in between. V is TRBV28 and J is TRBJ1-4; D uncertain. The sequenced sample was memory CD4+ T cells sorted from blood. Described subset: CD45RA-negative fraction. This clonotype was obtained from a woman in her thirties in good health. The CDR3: CASSLILFATNEKLFF. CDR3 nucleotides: TGTGCCAGCAGTTTGATCCTCTTTGCAACTAATGAAAAACTGTTTTTT.